The present entry profiles one T cell receptor beta chain with its context. Its antigen is unidentified. This CDR3 is 18 amino acids long. The germline CDR1 and CDR2 sequences are SGDLS and YYNGEE. The V segment lost 0 bases and the J segment 2 bases; nucleotides outside the gene matches: 10. Assay: immunoSEQ multiplex PCR; the TCRdb copy retains only in-frame clones and omits some. The repertoire has approximately 5,000 clones, around 80% of them found once; the top ten carry more than 35%. The sample originates from a study of somatic mutations in cytotoxic T cells in rheumatoid arthritis. Study findings and constraints: For patients with rheumatoid arthritis, CD8+ clonality went up with age, while healthy controls showed no such change.

This clonotype was sampled from a man aged 65-85 years with rheumatoid arthritis. The specimen was CD8+ T cells sorted from blood. The chain links TRBV9 to TRBJ2-7, with 11 bases identical to TRBD2. The CDR3 DNA reads as TGTGCCAGCAGCGTAGGCCCTAGCGGGGGGATAAGAACCTACGAGCAGTACTTC. This gives the protein CASSVGPSGGIRTYEQYF.